A selection of T cell receptor beta chains follows, all from one sample in a study of shared clonotypes between healthy human individuals. Repertoires were generated with immunoSEQ multiplex PCR, while TCRdb's copy carries only in-frame clones and drops some. Of roughly 2,500,000 clones listed, 80% to 95% are singletons. Sequencing was performed on naive CD4+ T cells from PBMCs. The receptors derive from a young man in good health. Some clones in this sample may be carry-over from other donors' samples. Both conserved end residues are trimmed from each CDR3. Some rows have no size entry. The others give once, few or many, or a class for an expanded clone.

CDR3 protein: ASKNPAGTGSYEQY
V gene: TRBV28
J gene: TRBJ2-7
clone size: -

CDR3 protein: ASSGTLSTDTQY
V gene: TRBV18
J gene: TRBJ2-3
clone size: -

CDR3 protein: ASSVGGLAGYNEQF
V gene: TRBV9
J gene: TRBJ2-1
clone size: -

CDR3 protein: ASSLGYEQY
V gene: TRBV28
J gene: -
clone size: -

CDR3 protein: ASSASGLYNEQF
V gene: TRBV5-1
J gene: TRBJ2-1
clone size: -

CDR3 protein: ASSSHSRDREETQY
V gene: TRBV5-1
J gene: TRBJ2-5
clone size: -

CDR3 protein: ASSEQQAADTQY
V gene: TRBV2
J gene: TRBJ2-3
clone size: -

CDR3 protein: ASSARTGVTYEQY
V gene: TRBV5-1
J gene: TRBJ2-7
clone size: -

CDR3 protein: ASSLAGGTNEKLF
V gene: TRBV5-1
J gene: TRBJ1-4
clone size: -

CDR3 protein: ASSFLAGGPPGELF
V gene: TRBV5-1
J gene: TRBJ2-2
clone size: once

CDR3 protein: ASSEVGYSGNTIY
V gene: TRBV6-1
J gene: TRBJ1-3
clone size: -

CDR3 protein: ASSLSETQY
V gene: TRBV5-6
J gene: TRBJ2-5
clone size: once

CDR3 protein: ASSLIENTEAF
V gene: TRBV5-1
J gene: TRBJ1-1
clone size: -

CDR3 protein: ASSVAPGNLNYGYT
V gene: TRBV9
J gene: TRBJ1-2
clone size: -

CDR3 protein: ASSYNREQPQH
V gene: TRBV7-2
J gene: TRBJ1-5
clone size: -

CDR3 protein: ASSFSGFYNEQF
V gene: TRBV5-1
J gene: TRBJ2-1
clone size: -

CDR3 protein: AISTGNQETQY
V gene: TRBV10-3
J gene: TRBJ2-5
clone size: -

CDR3 protein: ASSDSGSLYEQY
V gene: TRBV6-5
J gene: TRBJ2-7
clone size: -

CDR3 protein: ASSRMTLSYNEQF
V gene: TRBV5-1
J gene: TRBJ2-1
clone size: -

CDR3 protein: ASSLGRGGTYNEQF
V gene: TRBV7-8
J gene: TRBJ2-1
clone size: -

CDR3 protein: ASRGALGQPQH
V gene: TRBV28
J gene: TRBJ1-5
clone size: -

CDR3 protein: ASSPPRVINYGYT
V gene: TRBV18
J gene: TRBJ1-2
clone size: -

CDR3 protein: ASSLSLDNEQF
V gene: TRBV7-3
J gene: TRBJ2-1
clone size: few

CDR3 protein: ASSLWASGSYEQY
V gene: TRBV28
J gene: TRBJ2-7
clone size: -

CDR3 protein: ASNQRGATEAF
V gene: TRBV7-9
J gene: TRBJ1-1
clone size: -

CDR3 protein: ASSFLSSGRFKNIQY
V gene: TRBV27
J gene: TRBJ2-4
clone size: -

CDR3 protein: ASSYRVERDTQY
V gene: TRBV11-2
J gene: TRBJ2-3
clone size: -

CDR3 protein: SVGAGGTDTQY
V gene: TRBV29-1
J gene: TRBJ2-3
clone size: once

CDR3 protein: ASSLARGLDGELF
V gene: TRBV5-4
J gene: TRBJ2-2
clone size: -

CDR3 protein: AISESVEDYNEQF
V gene: TRBV10-3
J gene: TRBJ2-1
clone size: -

CDR3 protein: ASSPTAHGGTEAF
V gene: TRBV18
J gene: TRBJ1-1
clone size: -

CDR3 protein: ASRRDRSYTEAF
V gene: TRBV2
J gene: TRBJ1-1
clone size: few

CDR3 protein: AWSGTVNSNQPQH
V gene: TRBV30
J gene: TRBJ1-5
clone size: -

CDR3 protein: ASSFDRGSYT
V gene: TRBV7-2
J gene: TRBJ1-2
clone size: -

CDR3 protein: ASSSTPGPTGETQY
V gene: TRBV6-6
J gene: TRBJ2-5
clone size: -

CDR3 protein: ASSPSGRALEQY
V gene: TRBV7-8
J gene: TRBJ2-7
clone size: -

CDR3 protein: ASSSPGQGNTEAF
V gene: TRBV6-6
J gene: TRBJ1-1
clone size: -

CDR3 protein: ASSSTSSGTSYNEQF
V gene: TRBV7-6
J gene: TRBJ2-1
clone size: -

CDR3 protein: ASSPLRGEAF
V gene: TRBV7-8
J gene: TRBJ1-1
clone size: -

CDR3 protein: ASSLASGTLYNEQF
V gene: TRBV7-2
J gene: TRBJ2-1
clone size: -

CDR3 protein: ASSFGWGDQETQY
V gene: TRBV6-6
J gene: TRBJ2-5
clone size: -

CDR3 protein: ASSPGPTDTQY
V gene: TRBV10-1
J gene: TRBJ2-3
clone size: -

CDR3 protein: ASSLGLGGLAFETQY
V gene: TRBV5-4
J gene: TRBJ2-5
clone size: -

CDR3 protein: ASGRGAPDEKLF
V gene: TRBV5-1
J gene: TRBJ1-4
clone size: -

CDR3 protein: ASSFIPTGELF
V gene: TRBV5-1
J gene: TRBJ2-2
clone size: once

CDR3 protein: ASSPRTSDQETQY
V gene: TRBV5-4
J gene: TRBJ2-5
clone size: once

CDR3 protein: ASSPRTGREQF
V gene: TRBV7-3
J gene: TRBJ2-1
clone size: -

CDR3 protein: ASRGLAGEQY
V gene: TRBV6-5
J gene: TRBJ2-7
clone size: -

CDR3 protein: ASSTTGLAGGPGTGELF
V gene: TRBV19
J gene: TRBJ2-2
clone size: once

CDR3 protein: ASSLPGQGMNTEAF
V gene: TRBV7-8
J gene: TRBJ1-1
clone size: -

CDR3 protein: ASSSTYPGPEQF
V gene: TRBV28
J gene: TRBJ2-1
clone size: -

CDR3 protein: ASSLRDRGPGELF
V gene: TRBV5-1
J gene: TRBJ2-2
clone size: -

CDR3 protein: ASSPRGGTSGTSSSYNEQF
V gene: TRBV18
J gene: TRBJ2-1
clone size: -

CDR3 protein: ASSATGPPTNYGYT
V gene: TRBV28
J gene: TRBJ1-2
clone size: -